Presented here are 27 T cell receptor beta chains from one specimen sequenced in a study of CD8 T cells in ankylosing spondylitis. From the 5' RACE reads, TCRdb called clonotypes with MiXCR, one entry per CDR3 protein. The sample carries 300,000 to 350,000 distinct CDR3 sequences, about 15% recorded once. The sequencing sample was made of blood, either unsorted or a sorted T cell fraction (not recorded which). The source of these receptors is a male donor with ankylosing spondylitis or in good health (not recorded which).

This sequence joins TRBV10-3 and TRBJ1-1, with a weak D call TRBD1 (6 bases). V was cut by 3 bases and J by 5 bases, with 22 bases left in between. The CDR3 contains 17 residues. The germline V gene has CDR1 ENHRY and CDR2 SYGVKD. The CDR3 reads CAISDWGGGIWRTEAFF. The CDR3 DNA follows: TGTGCCATCAGTGACTGGGGGGGCGGAATCTGGCGGACTGAAGCTTTCTTT.

In this sample, this clonotype turned up many times. V is TRBV12-3 or TRBV12-4 and J is TRBJ1-5, with unresolved D. The CDR3 spans 12 residues. V dropped 5 bases and J dropped 5 bases, with 7 bases sitting between them. CDR3 amino acids: CASSRSDQPQHF. The CDR3 DNA reads as TGTGCCAGCAGTCGGAGCGATCAGCCCCAGCATTTT.

This clonotype was observed at least ten times. The CDR3 loop reads CASSLKRNYGYTF. The DNA for the CDR3 is TGTGCCAGCAGTTTAAAACGGAACTATGGCTACACCTTC. The chain has TRBV12-3 or TRBV12-4 and TRBJ1-2, with D hard to call. The CDR3 covers 13 residues. V lost 2 bases to trimming and J lost 2 bases, with 6 bases between them.

The rearrangement uses TRBV23-1 and TRBJ1-1; D not resolved. TRBV23-1 is treated as an ORF (open reading frame) with a function not yet certain. V gave up 7 bases and J gave up 1 base, with 16 bases separating them. The CDR3 has 15 amino acids. The CDR3 region has the DNA TGCGCCAGCACCTTCCCCTCCGTAGAGAACACTGAAGCTTTCTTT. Translating it yields CASTFPSVENTEAFF.

V and J are TRBV2 and TRBJ1-6; no clear D gene. V was trimmed by 7 bases and J by 7 bases, leaving 17 bases between them. The CDR3 loop spans 15 amino acids. Looked up from germline, CDR1 is SNHLY and CDR2 is FYNNEI. CDR3 residues: CASIQQRTTNSPLHF. DNA for the CDR3: TGTGCCAGCATTCAACAGAGGACCACCAATTCACCCCTCCACTTT.

This clonotype came up a few times. This chain uses TRBV24-1 with TRBJ2-2; 10 bases align to TRBD1. J was trimmed by 7 bases and V by 5 bases; bases with no gene match: 9. Germline-derived CDR1 and CDR2 are KGHDR and SFDVKD. CDR3 length: 16 amino acids. The CDR3 DNA sequence: TGTGCCACCAGTGGAGGGACAGGGGATAGGTACGGGGAGCTGTTTTTT. Its translation: CATSGGTGDRYGELFF.

Only a few counts were recorded for this clonotype. V and J are TRBV29-1 and TRBJ1-1; D is undetermined. CDR1 and CDR2 from the germline V gene are SQVTM and ANQGSEA. The germline V and J ends were trimmed by 3 bases and 3 bases, with 11 bases remaining between them. There are 13 residues in the CDR3. In nucleotides, the CDR3 is TGCAGCGTTGAGAGGGTCTCGGACACTGAAGCTTTCTTT. It codes for CSVERVSDTEAFF.

This clonotype was detected only a few times. J is TRBJ2-2 and V is TRBV15; no clear D gene. Trimming removed 0 bases from V and 7 bases from J, with 9 bases in between. CDR1 LNHNV and CDR2 YYDKDF come from the germline V gene (reference sequence). This CDR3 has 14 residues. CDR3 nucleotide sequence: TGTGCCACCAGCAGAGAAGGGTTTGGCGGGGAGCTGTTTTTT. Translation: CATSREGFGGELFF.

This clonotype occurred a few times. This chain joins TRBV20-1 and TRBJ2-2, with D hard to call. This CDR3 is 15 amino acids long. The V end was cut by 0 bases, the J end by 0 bases, with 8 bases between. CDR1 is DFQATT and CDR2 is SNEGSKA in the germline V gene (reference sequence). CDR3 protein: CSARDRRANTGELFF. The CDR3 DNA is TGCAGTGCTAGAGATCGACGGGCGAACACCGGGGAGCTGTTTTTT.

This clonotype was observed at least ten times. This sequence joins TRBV5-6 and TRBJ1-6; D is unresolved. Per germline, CDR1 SGHDT and CDR2 YYEEEE. The CDR3 contains 13 residues. Trimming removed 3 bases from V and 10 bases from J, with 11 bases in between. This CDR3 is CASSYASGSPLHF. The CDR3 region has the DNA TGTGCCAGCAGCTACGCCTCTGGGTCACCCCTCCACTTT.

The chain is built from TRBV4-1 and TRBJ2-2, with 13 bases aligning to TRBD2. The CDR3 sequence is 18 residues long. V was pared by 1 base and J by 0 bases, with 2 bases of the junction left unmatched. Germline loops: CDR1 MGHRA, CDR2 YSYEKL. The CDR3 bases are TGCGCCAGCAGCCAAGGCACTAGCGGGAGGGCGAACACCGGGGAGCTGTTTTTT. Its translation: CASSQGTSGRANTGELFF.

This clonotype has more than one count but fewer than ten. The chain is built from TRBV4-1 and TRBJ2-7; TRBD2 agrees at 9 bases. Trimming took 4 bases from V and 3 from J; bases not matched to a gene: 4. Per germline, CDR1 MGHRA and CDR2 YSYEKL. There are 14 residues in the CDR3. CDR3 sequence (DNA): TGCGCCAGCAGCCCTCTAGCGGGGATCTACGAGCAGTACTTC. The encoded protein is CASSPLAGIYEQYF.

The chain combines TRBV25-1 with TRBJ1-1; D is unresolved. Germline CDR1 and CDR2: MGHDK and SYGVNS. This CDR3 is built from 16 residues. V was trimmed by 2 bases and J by 5 bases, leaving 18 bases between them. The CDR3 bases are TGTGCCAGCAGTGAAGTGGGCGGATCCCCGGGGACTGAAGCTTTCTTT. Amino acid sequence: CASSEVGGSPGTEAFF.

In its sample, this clonotype was seen many times. The chain couples TRBV2 to TRBJ2-2; D might be TRBD1 or TRBD2, each matching 5 bases. The V gene's germline CDR1 is SNHLY and CDR2 FYNNEI. With 7 bases removed from V and 2 bases from J, the gap between germline ends came to 11 bases. CDR3 size: 14 residues. CDR3 DNA: TGTGCCAGCAAGAGGGACGGTAACACCGGGGAGCTGTTTTTT. This sequence encodes CASKRDGNTGELFF.

This clonotype was observed a handful of times. The CDR3 region is CATSALEGAGYTF. CDR3 sequence (DNA): TGTGCCACCAGTGCGTTAGAGGGTGCTGGCTACACCTTC. V and J are TRBV24-1 and TRBJ1-2; no firm D call. V lost 5 bases and J 7 bases, leaving 13 bases between the germline ends. The CDR3 covers 13 residues. Looked up from germline, CDR1 is KGHDR and CDR2 is SFDVKD.

This clonotype was seen only a few times. This rearrangement joins TRBV4-2 to TRBJ2-1; 7 positions agree with TRBD2. The V segment lost 3 bases and the J segment 0 bases; nucleotides outside the gene matches: 8. The CDR3 runs to 17 residues. Germline CDR1 and CDR2: LGHNA and YNFKEQ. The CDR3 DNA sequence: TGTGCCAGCAGCCAGGAGATCGGGGGGAGCTCCTACAATGAGCAGTTCTTC. Its translation: CASSQEIGGSSYNEQFF.

The chain couples TRBV3-1 to TRBJ2-1, with D possibly TRBD2 on 6 matching bases. The CDR3 runs 16 residues. Germline values: CDR1 LGHDT, CDR2 YNNKEL (reference sequence). The ends were cut back, 0 bases at V and 2 bases at J, with 11 bases in the middle. CDR3 in amino acids: CASSQDPSGAYNEQFF. The CDR3 DNA is TGTGCCAGCAGCCAAGATCCCTCGGGAGCCTACAATGAGCAGTTCTTC.

This clonotype has a handful of counts. The chain combines TRBV5-1 with TRBJ2-5, with 10 bases matching TRBD1. Germline values: CDR1 SGHRS, CDR2 YFSETQ. After removal of 5 bases from V and 0 bases from J, the junction contained 7 bases not matched to a gene. CDR3 length: 16 amino acids. The CDR3 spells CASSQMDRGDQETQYF. CDR3 sequence (DNA): TGCGCCAGCAGTCAGATGGACAGGGGGGACCAAGAGACCCAGTACTTC.

DNA of the CDR3: TGTGCCGATAGGGGTGACACCGGGGAGCTGTTTTTT. Protein product: CADRGDTGELFF. The chain combines TRBV6-6 with TRBJ2-2; a possible D gene is TRBD1 (5 bases). The length of the CDR3 is 12 residues. The germline CDR1 and CDR2 sequences are MNHNY and SVGAGI (reference sequence). Trimming shortened V by 11 bases and J by 3 bases, and 10 bases separated the two germline ends.

This clonotype has a handful of counts. This chain links TRBV7-9 with TRBJ1-5, with 7 bases that match TRBD1. Trimming cost V 9 bases and J 2 bases; bases outside gene matches: 4. From germline, CDR1 is SEHNR and CDR2 FQNEAQ (reference sequence). CDR3 size: 13 residues. The CDR3 sequence: CASADRGNQPQHF. CDR3 bases: TGTGCCAGTGCAGACAGGGGCAATCAGCCCCAGCATTTT.

The J gene is TRBJ2-5, the V gene TRBV10-3; possibly TRBD1 or TRBD2 for D (5 bases each). This CDR3 region has 16 residues. V lost 2 bases and J 4 bases, leaving 17 bases between the germline ends. In germline, CDR1 is ENHRY, CDR2 SYGVKD. CDR3: CAISEVPGPLGETQYF. CDR3 DNA: TGTGCCATCAGTGAGGTCCCGGGGCCCCTGGGAGAGACCCAGTACTTC.

This clonotype was detected a few times. This chain joins TRBV20-1 and TRBJ2-3; 10 nucleotides line up with TRBD2. CDR3 size: 16 residues. Germline V CDR1 and CDR2: DFQATT, SNEGSKA (reference sequence). The ends lost 3 bases at V and 2 bases at J; junction bases unmatched: 8. The CDR3 protein is CSARKGLATNTDTQYF. The DNA for the CDR3 is TGCAGTGCTAGGAAGGGACTAGCGACCAACACAGATACGCAGTATTTT.

This clonotype was observed a few times. The chain has TRBV18 and TRBJ1-1, with D possibly being TRBD1 (6 bases). This CDR3 has 13 amino acids. The germline V and J ends were trimmed by 5 bases and 5 bases, with 12 bases remaining between them. From germline, CDR1 is KGHSH and CDR2 LQKENI. CDR3 DNA: TGTGCCAGCTCAGCTAACAGGGAGACTGAAGCTTTCTTT. Protein product: CASSANRETEAFF.

This clonotype was counted only a few times. In DNA form, the CDR3 reads TGTGCCAGCAGTTCCCGCCAGCCGGGACACCTAACCTACAATGAGCAGTTCTTC. As protein: CASSSRQPGHLTYNEQFF. The V gene is TRBV12-3 or TRBV12-4, the J gene TRBJ2-1, with D tentatively TRBD1 (6 bases). V was cut by 4 bases and J by 2 bases, with 21 bases left in between. The CDR3 loop spans 18 amino acids.

This clonotype was observed a few times. Mismatch with germline at one junction end may stem from a read error. This chain links TRBV12-3 or TRBV12-4 with TRBJ2-5, with a weak D call TRBD1 (6 bases). The CDR3 covers 15 residues. CDR3 sequence: CATSLADWDKETQYF. CDR3 coding DNA: TGTGCCACCAGTCTCGCCGACTGGGACAAAGAGACCCAGTACTTC.

This clonotype came up a few times. The chain combines TRBV6-1 with TRBJ1-2, with no clear D. CDR1 MNHNS and CDR2 SASEGT come from the germline V gene. This CDR3 comprises 13 residues. V shed 1 base and J shed 8 bases, with 11 bases lying between them. CDR3 amino acids: CASSEGDQLGYTF. CDR3 nucleotide sequence: TGTGCCAGCAGTGAAGGGGATCAACTGGGCTACACCTTC.

CDR3 in DNA: TGTGCCAGCTCACCGACGACAGGGGCGTCCTACGAGCAGTACTTC. It yields the protein CASSPTTGASYEQYF. The chain carries TRBV18 and TRBJ2-7, with 8 bases aligning to TRBD1. The length of the CDR3 is 15 residues. V was pared by 3 bases and J by 1 base, with 5 bases of the junction left unmatched. Germline-derived CDR1 and CDR2 are KGHSH and LQKENI.